This T cell receptor (beta chain) comes out of a study of cytomegalovirus exposure and HLA in healthy donors. V lost 7 bases, J lost 2 bases, and 15 bases lay in between. There are 15 residues in the CDR3. Germline V gives CDR1 MNHNS, CDR2 SASEGT. Primers for the PCR totalled 60 Vbeta and 13 Jbeta. Clones were read by immunoSEQ multiplex PCR, and TCRdb kept only the in-frame ones, dropping some. The sample has over 110,000 clones, about 76% seen once. Of note for this clone: Antigen: not known. Other DNA sequences in the same sample also yield this CDR3.

Study outcomes and limitations: Common viral pathogens seemed, in a later analysis, to connect with several of the most significant clusters. The study labeled fewer than 200 TCR beta chains cytomegalovirus-associated. Earlier analysis found most TCR beta V segments productive about 87% or about 30% of the time. The authors excluded some V segments, including TRBV6-2 and TRBV6-3, as indistinguishable.

This chain links TRBV6-1 with TRBJ2-1; D may be TRBD2 (6 bases). The clonotype originates from a female donor in good health and CMV-seronegative. What was sequenced was PBMCs. For the CDR3, the DNA is TGTGCCAGCACCCTTAGCGGAAACGCCTACAATGAGCAGTTCTTC. Its protein product is CASTLSGNAYNEQFF.